This T cell receptor (beta chain) came from a study of CD8 T cells in ankylosing spondylitis. TCRdb passed the 5' RACE reads through MiXCR, listing each CDR3 protein once. The sample carries fewer than 550,000 distinct CDR3 sequences, roughly 5% recorded once. This clonotype was recorded many times. Antigen specificity is unknown. Study-level points and caveats: Blood from ankylosing spondylitis patients appeared to carry a characteristic roughly eight-variant TCR beta motif.

The V and J ends lost 5 bases and 7 bases, in that order; junction bases with no gene match: 15. The length of the CDR3 is 17 residues. Germline CDR1 is MNHEY and CDR2 is SVGEGT. Input material: blood, either unsorted or a sorted T cell fraction (not recorded which). This clonotype originated in a male donor with ankylosing spondylitis. The chain employs TRBV6-2 or TRBV6-3 and TRBJ2-1, with 9 bases that match TRBD2. The CDR3 DNA is TGTGCCAGCAGTAGGAGGAGAGGGCGGGAGGGCCCGAATGAGCAGTTCTTC. Amino acids: CASSRRRGREGPNEQFF.